These T cell receptor beta chains were read from a single sample in a study of T cell repertoires in cytomegalovirus infection. TCRdb independently ran MiXCR on the reads; one entry per CDR3 protein. The sample contains around 530,000 distinct CDR3 sequences, approximately 25% of which appear only once. The material sequenced was PBMCs. The receptors shown here come from a human donor in good health (CMV status not recorded). Some clones in this sample may be carry-over from other donors' samples. Each CDR3 is given with its conserved first and last residue. A D gene is named only where the DNA matches it firmly. Rows give clone size only sometimes, using once, few, many, or a class for an expanded clone.

D,size,V,J,DNA,CDR3
-,few,TRBV19,TRBJ2-1,TGTGCCAGCCGTCAGGAGGACAATGAGCAGTTCTTC,CASRQEDNEQFF
-,few,TRBV7-9,TRBJ2-7,TGTGCCAGCAGCCCAGGTATTTCCTACGAGCAGTACTTC,CASSPGISYEQYF
-,-,TRBV28,TRBJ1-5,TGTGCCAGCAGTTCGGATCAGCCCCAGCATTTT,CASSSDQPQHF
-,-,TRBV6-1,TRBJ1-5,TGTGCCAGCAGGGGCGGAGAGGTGAATCAGCCCCAGCATTTT,CASRGGEVNQPQHF
-,-,TRBV12-3/TRBV12-4,TRBJ1-3,TGTGCCAGCACCGCCCAGGGAAACACCATATATTTT,CASTAQGNTIYF
TRBD2,-,TRBV7-6,TRBJ2-1,TGTGCCAGCAGCTTAGCGTGGGCTAGCGGGAGAGCTTACAATGAGCAGTTCTTC,CASSLAWASGRAYNEQFF
TRBD2,many,TRBV7-2,TRBJ2-5,TGTGCCAGCAGCCCACGGCCTAGCGGGGGTCAAGAGACCCAGTACTTC,CASSPRPSGGQETQYF
-,many,TRBV7-2,TRBJ1-5,TGTGCCAGCAGCTTAGTGTCCCGGGGATTGCAGCCCCAGCATTTT,CASSLVSRGLQPQHF
-,-,TRBV5-4,TRBJ2-5,TGTGCCAGCAGCTTGGTAGCGAGAGCGGAGACCCAGTACTTC,CASSLVARAETQYF
-,-,TRBV4-1,TRBJ2-1,TGCGCCAGCAGCCAGGAATCGGGCAGAATTATAAACAATGAGCAGTTCTTC,CASSQESGRIINNEQFF
TRBD1,many,TRBV11-3,TRBJ1-6,TGTGCCAGCAGCTTAGATCAAGGGGGCTCCTCGAGCTATAATTCACCCCTCCACTTT,CASSLDQGGSSSYNSPLHF
-,many,TRBV7-2,TRBJ1-3,TGTGCCAGCAGCTTATCGCCAGGGACTGGAAACACCATATATTTT,CASSLSPGTGNTIYF
TRBD1,-,TRBV6-1,TRBJ2-3,TGTGCCAGCATACGGGACAGGGGAGATACGCAGTATTTT,CASIRDRGDTQYF
TRBD2,few,TRBV12-3/TRBV12-4,TRBJ2-2,TGTGCCAGCAGTTTAGAGAGCGGGAGCGGCACCGGGGAGCTGTTTTTT,CASSLESGSGTGELFF
-,few,TRBV20-1,TRBJ2-2,TGCAGTGCTCGTACAGCAAACACCGGGGAGCTGTTTTTT,CSARTANTGELFF
-,many,TRBV7-2,TRBJ2-1,TGTGCCAGCAGCTTAGGAGGGGGTCGGGACACCTACAATGAGCAGTTCTTC,CASSLGGGRDTYNEQFF
-,few,TRBV4-3,TRBJ1-3,TGCGCCAGCAGCCAAGGAGCCTCAGGAAACACCATATATTTT,CASSQGASGNTIYF
-,many,TRBV7-2,TRBJ1-2,TGTGCCAGCAGCCTCCGGGCCCCCCTTATAGCTAACTATGGCTACACCTTC,CASSLRAPLIANYGYTF
TRBD2,-,TRBV3-1,TRBJ2-3,TGTGCCAGCAGCCAAGATTTTCCGAGCGGGAGGACCACAGATACGCAGTATTTT,CASSQDFPSGRTTDTQYF
-,few,TRBV5-6,TRBJ2-1,TGTGCCAGCAGCCTAAGGTGGCGGGGCAATGAGCAGTTCTTC,CASSLRWRGNEQFF
-,many,TRBV6-1,TRBJ1-1,TGTGCCAGCAGTGAAAAACGGACAGCACCTAACACTGAAGCTTTCTTT,CASSEKRTAPNTEAFF
-,-,TRBV24-1,TRBJ1-2,TGTGCCACCAGTGACCCCAGGGAAAGGAATGGCTACACCTTC,CATSDPRERNGYTF
TRBD2,few,TRBV18,TRBJ2-7,TGTGCCAGCTCACCACCGGATAGCGGGAGTAGCGAGCAGTACTTC,CASSPPDSGSSEQYF
-,-,TRBV5-1,TRBJ2-5,TGCGCCAGCAGCTCGAATTCAGCGGCAGTGTCCACCGAGACCCAGTACTTC,CASSSNSAAVSTETQYF
TRBD1,-,TRBV20-1,TRBJ1-6,TGCAGTGCTAGAGTTGGGCAGGGGGTTAATTCACCCCTCCACTTT,CSARVGQGVNSPLHF
-,-,TRBV5-6,TRBJ1-1,TGTGCCAGCAGCCTACGATTCCGGGCGAACACTGAAGCTTTCTTT,CASSLRFRANTEAFF
TRBD2,-,TRBV2,TRBJ2-3,TGTGCCAGCAGTTACTACCGGGAGGGTGATACGCAGTATTTT,CASSYYREGDTQYF
-,-,TRBV6-5,TRBJ2-5,TGTGCCAGCAGTTTCCCCGGGCGGGTTCCGTACCAAGGGACCCAGTACTTC,CASSFPGRVPYQGTQYF
-,few,TRBV19,TRBJ2-2,TGTGCCAGTAGGCGCCTTGGTGGCGGGGAGCTGTTTTTT,CASRRLGGGELFF
TRBD1,few,TRBV19,TRBJ1-4,TGTGCCAGTAGAAAACCGGGACAGGGGGAAGAAAAACTGTTTTTT,CASRKPGQGEEKLFF